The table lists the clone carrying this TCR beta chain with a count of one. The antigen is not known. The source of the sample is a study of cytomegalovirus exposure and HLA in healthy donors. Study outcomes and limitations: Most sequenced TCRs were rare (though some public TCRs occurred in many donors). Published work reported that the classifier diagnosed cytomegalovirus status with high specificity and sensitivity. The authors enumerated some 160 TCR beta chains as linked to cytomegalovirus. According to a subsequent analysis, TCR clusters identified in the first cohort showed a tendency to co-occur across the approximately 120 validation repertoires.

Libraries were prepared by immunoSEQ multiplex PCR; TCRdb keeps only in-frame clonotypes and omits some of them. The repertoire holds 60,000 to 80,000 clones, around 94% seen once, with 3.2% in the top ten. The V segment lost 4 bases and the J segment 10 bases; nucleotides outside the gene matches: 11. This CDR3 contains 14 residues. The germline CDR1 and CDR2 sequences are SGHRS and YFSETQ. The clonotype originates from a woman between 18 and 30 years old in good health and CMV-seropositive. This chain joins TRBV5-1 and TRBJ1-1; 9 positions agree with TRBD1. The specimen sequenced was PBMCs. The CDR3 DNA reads TGCGCCAGCAGCCGGACAGGGGATAAAGGGGTAGCTTTCTTT. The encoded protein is CASSRTGDKGVAFF.